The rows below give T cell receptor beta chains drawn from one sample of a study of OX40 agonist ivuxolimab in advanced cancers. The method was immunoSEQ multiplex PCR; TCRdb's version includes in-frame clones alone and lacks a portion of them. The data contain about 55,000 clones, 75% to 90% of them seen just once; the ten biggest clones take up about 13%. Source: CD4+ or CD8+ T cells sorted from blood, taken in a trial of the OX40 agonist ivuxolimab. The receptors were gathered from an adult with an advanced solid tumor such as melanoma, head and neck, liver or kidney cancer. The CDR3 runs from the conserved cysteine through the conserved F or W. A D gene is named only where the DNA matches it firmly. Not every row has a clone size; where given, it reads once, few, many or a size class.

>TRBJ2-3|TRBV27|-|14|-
TGTGCCAGCAAAAAGGGGGATAGCACAGATACGCAGTATTTT
CASKKGDSTDTQYF
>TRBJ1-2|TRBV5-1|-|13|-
TGCGCCAGCAGCAAGGACCGGGACTATGGCTACACCTTC
CASSKDRDYGYTF
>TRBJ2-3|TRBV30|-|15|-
TGTGCCTGGAGTGGGGTGGGCCCTAGCACAGATACGCAGTATTTT
CAWSGVGPSTDTQYF
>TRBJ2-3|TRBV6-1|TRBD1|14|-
TGTGCCAGCAGGAGAGACAGGGGCGGGGATACGCAGTATTTT
CASRRDRGGDTQYF
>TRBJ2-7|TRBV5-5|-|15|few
TGTGCCAGCAGCTTGTTGCGGGACAGAGCCTACGAGCAGTACTTC
CASSLLRDRAYEQYF
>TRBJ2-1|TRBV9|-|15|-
TGTGCCAGCAGCGTAGCGGGATCGTACTACAATGAGCAGTTCTTC
CASSVAGSYYNEQFF
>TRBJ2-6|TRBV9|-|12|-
TGTGCCAGCAGCGCTACACCCAACGTCCTGACTTTC
CASSATPNVLTF
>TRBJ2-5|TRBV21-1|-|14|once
TGTGCCAGCCTCGGGACAGCCGCCAGGGAGACCCAGTACTTC
CASLGTAARETQYF
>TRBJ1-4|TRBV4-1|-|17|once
TGCGCCAGCAGCCAAGGTAAAATCGATGCAACTAATGAAAAACTGTTTTTT
CASSQGKIDATNEKLFF
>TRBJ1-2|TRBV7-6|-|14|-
TGTGCCAGCAGCTTAGGCTTGATGGGGGATGGCTACACCTTC
CASSLGLMGDGYTF
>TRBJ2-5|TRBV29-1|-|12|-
TGCAGCGTTGACTGGGGGAAAGAGACCCAGTACTTC
CSVDWGKETQYF
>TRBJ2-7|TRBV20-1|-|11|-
TGCAGTGCTTCAGTCCTTTGGGAGCAGTACTTC
CSASVLWEQYF
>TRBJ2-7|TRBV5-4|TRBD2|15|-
TGTGCCAGCAGCTCGCTAGCGGGAGGTAACTACGAGCAGTACTTC
CASSSLAGGNYEQYF
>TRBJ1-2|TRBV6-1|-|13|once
TGTGCCAGCAGTGAACAGGGACGCTATGGCTACACCTTC
CASSEQGRYGYTF
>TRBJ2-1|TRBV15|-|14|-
TGTGCCACCAGCAGAGATTTGGTTTACAATGAGCAGTTCTTC
CATSRDLVYNEQFF
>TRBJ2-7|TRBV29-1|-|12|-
TGCAGCGTTGAGCGGCAGGGCCACGAGCAGTACTTC
CSVERQGHEQYF
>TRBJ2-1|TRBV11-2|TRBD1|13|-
TGTGCCAGCAGCTTAGGGACAGGGGTTGAGCAGTTCTTC
CASSLGTGVEQFF
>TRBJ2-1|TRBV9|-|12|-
TGTGCCAGCAGCGCTGGATACAATGAGCAGTTCTTC
CASSAGYNEQFF
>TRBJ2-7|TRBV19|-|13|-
TGTGCCAGTAGTATCACAGGGTGGCGGGAGCAGTACTTC
CASSITGWREQYF
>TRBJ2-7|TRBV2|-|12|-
TGTGCCAGCATGGGTCTACACTACGAGCAGTACTTC
CASMGLHYEQYF
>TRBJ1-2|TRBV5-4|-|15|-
TGTGCCAGCAGCAAGGCGGGATCCCTCCAGTATGGCTACACCTTC
CASSKAGSLQYGYTF
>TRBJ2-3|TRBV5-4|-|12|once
TGTGCCAGCAGCCCCAGCACAGATACGCAGTATTTT
CASSPSTDTQYF
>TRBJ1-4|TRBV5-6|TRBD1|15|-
TGTGCCAGCAGCGGGACGACAGGGGCTAATGAAAAACTGTTTTTT
CASSGTTGANEKLFF
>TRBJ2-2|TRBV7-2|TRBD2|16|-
TGTGCCAGCAGCCGAGGACTAGCGGGTAACACCGGGGAGCTGTTTTTT
CASSRGLAGNTGELFF
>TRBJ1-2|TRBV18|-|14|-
TGTGCCAGCTCACCGGCAGGGATTAACTATGGCTACACCTTC
CASSPAGINYGYTF
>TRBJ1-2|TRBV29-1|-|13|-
TGCAGCGTCAAACAGGGATCCAACTATGGCTACACCTTC
CSVKQGSNYGYTF
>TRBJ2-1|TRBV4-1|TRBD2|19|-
TGCGCCAGCAGCCAAGATAAGGGGACTAGCGGGACAACCTACAATGAGCAGTTCTTC
CASSQDKGTSGTTYNEQFF
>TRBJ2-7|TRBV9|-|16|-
TGTGCCAGCAGCCCTCGGGGGGGGACAGGGCTCTACGAGCAGTACTTC
CASSPRGGTGLYEQYF
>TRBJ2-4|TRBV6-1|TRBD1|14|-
TGTGCCAGCAGAGGGACAGGGGGCGGGTACATTCAGTACTTC
CASRGTGGGYIQYF
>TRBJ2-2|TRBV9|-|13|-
TGTGCCAGCAGCCCACGGAACACCGGGGAGCTGTTTTTT
CASSPRNTGELFF
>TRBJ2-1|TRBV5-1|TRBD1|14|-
TGCGCCAGCAGCCCAGGGGACAGCTACAATGAGCAGTTCTTC
CASSPGDSYNEQFF
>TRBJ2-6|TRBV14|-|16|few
TGTGCCAGCAGCCAAGGAGGGTTCTCTGGGGCCAACGTCCTGACTTTC
CASSQGGFSGANVLTF
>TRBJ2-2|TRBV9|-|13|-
TGTGCCAGCAGCGTAGGAGACGGCGGGGAGCTGTTTTTT
CASSVGDGGELFF
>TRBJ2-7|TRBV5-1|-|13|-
TGCGCCAGCAGCAGGACGGTAACCTACGAGCAGTACTTC
CASSRTVTYEQYF
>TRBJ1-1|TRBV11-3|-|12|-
TGTGCCAGTCCCACCGGAAGAACTGAAGCTTTCTTT
CASPTGRTEAFF
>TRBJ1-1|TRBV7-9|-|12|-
TGTGCCAGCAGCATAGGGGGCACTGAAGCTTTCTTT
CASSIGGTEAFF
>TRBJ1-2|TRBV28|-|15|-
TGTGCCAGCAGTCCCGACGCAGGGTGGGTTTATGGCTACACCTTC
CASSPDAGWVYGYTF
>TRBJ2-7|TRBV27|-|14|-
TGTGCCAGCACCTCGGCAGGTAGCTCCTACGAGCAGTACTTC
CASTSAGSSYEQYF
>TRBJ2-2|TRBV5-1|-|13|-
TGCGCCAGCAGCGATCTAAGGACCGGGGAGCTGTTTTTT
CASSDLRTGELFF
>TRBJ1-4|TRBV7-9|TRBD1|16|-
TGTGCCAGCAGCTCCAAAAGACAGGGGGCGATTGAAAAACTGTTTTTT
CASSSKRQGAIEKLFF
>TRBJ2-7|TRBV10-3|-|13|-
TGTGCCACACACTCGGGGCAGGTGGGCGAGCAGTACTTC
CATHSGQVGEQYF
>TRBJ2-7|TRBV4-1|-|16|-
TGCGCCAGCAGCCAAGTTAAGGGGACATTCTCCTACGAGCAGTACTTC
CASSQVKGTFSYEQYF
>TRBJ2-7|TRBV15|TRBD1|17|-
TGTGCCACCAGCAGCCCAGGGACAGGCGGCTTAAACTACGAGCAGTACTTC
CATSSPGTGGLNYEQYF
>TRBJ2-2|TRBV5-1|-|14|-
TGCGCCAGCAGCTCCGGCCAGGGGACCGGGGAGCTGTTTTTT
CASSSGQGTGELFF
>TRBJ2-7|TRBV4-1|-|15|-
TGCGCCAGCGGACACCGGGTCACTAGCAGCTACGAGCAGTACTTC
CASGHRVTSSYEQYF
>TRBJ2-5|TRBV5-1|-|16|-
TGCGCCAGCAGCTTGGGCCTCGCAGGGAGACAAGAGACCCAGTACTTC
CASSLGLAGRQETQYF